This TCR beta chain came from a study of post-analysis software for immune sequencing data. Study context: Included courses were relapsing-remitting and secondary progressive multiple sclerosis; progressive-relapsing multiple sclerosis was also included.

Turning to this clonotype: Its cognate antigen is unknown.

V lost 0 bases and J 0 bases, leaving 9 bases between the germline ends. The germline V gene encodes CDR1 DFQATT and CDR2 SNEGSKA (reference sequence). The CDR3 is made up of 16 amino acids. Unique molecular identifiers featured in each of the TCR beta cDNA libraries. Once 1 to 10 million T cells were used, about 490,000 cDNA molecules resulted. TCRdb itself ran the PCR reads through MiXCR, one entry per CDR3 protein. The sample holds 380,000 or so distinct CDR3 sequences; less than 40% are singletons and the top ten take 13%. Study-wide results and limits: Significantly lower normalized Chao1 diversity was found in patients with multiple sclerosis relative to controls. Patients carried five TRBV segments more frequently than controls did, and TRBV5-6, TRBV5-1 and TRBV20-1 were among them. By F measure, strong co-clustering occurred among samples prepared in the same batch.

The V call is TRBV20-1, the J call TRBJ1-6; D remains ambiguous. This TCR was sampled from a girl aged 10 to 17 with multiple sclerosis. Material for sequencing was blood. CDR3 sequence (DNA): TGCAGTGCTAGAGAACTCCTGAGCTCCTATAATTCACCCCTCCACTTT. Its translation: CSARELLSSYNSPLHF.